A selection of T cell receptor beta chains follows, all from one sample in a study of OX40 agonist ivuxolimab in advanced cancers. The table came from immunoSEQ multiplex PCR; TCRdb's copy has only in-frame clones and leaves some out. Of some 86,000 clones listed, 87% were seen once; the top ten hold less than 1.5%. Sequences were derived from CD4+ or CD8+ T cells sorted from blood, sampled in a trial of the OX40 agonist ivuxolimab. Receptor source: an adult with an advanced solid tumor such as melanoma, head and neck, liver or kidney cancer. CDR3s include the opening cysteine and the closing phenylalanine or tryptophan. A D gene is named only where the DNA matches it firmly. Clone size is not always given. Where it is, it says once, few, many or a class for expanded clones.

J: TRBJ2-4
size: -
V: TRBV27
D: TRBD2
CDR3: CASSPLLAALKNIQYF
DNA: TGTGCCAGCAGTCCTTTACTAGCGGCCCTCAAAAACATTCAGTACTTC

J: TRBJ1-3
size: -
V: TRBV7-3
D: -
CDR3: CASSPGGNTGNTIYF
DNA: TGTGCCAGCAGCCCTGGCGGGAACACAGGAAACACCATATATTTT

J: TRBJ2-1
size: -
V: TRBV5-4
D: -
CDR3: CASSSLDTLGEQFF
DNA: TGTGCCAGCAGCTCCCTGGACACCCTCGGTGAGCAGTTCTTC

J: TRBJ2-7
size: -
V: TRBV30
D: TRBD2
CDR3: CAWSPGGGTYEQYF
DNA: TGTGCCTGGAGTCCCGGCGGGGGTACCTACGAGCAGTACTTC

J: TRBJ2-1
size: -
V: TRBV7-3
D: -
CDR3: CASSLTGSSYNEQFF
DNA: TGTGCCAGCAGCCTTACAGGGTCATCCTACAATGAGCAGTTCTTC

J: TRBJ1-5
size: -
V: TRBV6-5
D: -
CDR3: CASSYSRGNNQPQHF
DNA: TGTGCCAGCAGTTACTCGAGAGGTAACAATCAGCCCCAGCATTTT

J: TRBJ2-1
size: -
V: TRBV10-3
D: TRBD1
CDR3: CAMSPGQSINEQFF
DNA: TGTGCCATGTCACCGGGACAGTCTATCAATGAGCAGTTCTTC

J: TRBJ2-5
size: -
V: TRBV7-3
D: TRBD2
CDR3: CASSSGGRGQETQYF
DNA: TGTGCCAGCAGCAGTGGCGGGAGGGGACAAGAGACCCAGTACTTC

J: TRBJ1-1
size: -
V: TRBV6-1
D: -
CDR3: CASSAGNTEAFF
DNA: TGTGCCAGCAGTGCGGGGAACACTGAAGCTTTCTTT

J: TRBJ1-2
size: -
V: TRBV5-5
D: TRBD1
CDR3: CASSPNPGQGTSNGYTF
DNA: TGTGCCAGCAGCCCTAACCCGGGACAGGGGACGTCGAATGGCTACACCTTC

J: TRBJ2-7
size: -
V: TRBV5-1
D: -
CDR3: CASTGGAGSYEQYF
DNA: TGCGCCAGCACCGGTGGGGCAGGGTCCTACGAGCAGTACTTC

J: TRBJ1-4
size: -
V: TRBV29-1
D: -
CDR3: CSVSQGPNEKLFF
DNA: TGCAGCGTGTCACAGGGTCCTAATGAAAAACTGTTTTTT

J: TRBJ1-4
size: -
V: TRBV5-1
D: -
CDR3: CASSLDAGRNEKLFF
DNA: TGCGCCAGCAGCCTGGATGCAGGGCGGAACGAAAAACTGTTTTTT

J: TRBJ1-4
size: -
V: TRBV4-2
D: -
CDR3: CASSQDGGQNEKLFF
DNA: TGTGCCAGCAGCCAAGACGGAGGACAAAATGAAAAACTGTTTTTT

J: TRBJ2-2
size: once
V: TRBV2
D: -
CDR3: CASSETPNTGELFF
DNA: TGTGCCAGCAGTGAGACCCCGAACACCGGGGAGCTGTTTTTT

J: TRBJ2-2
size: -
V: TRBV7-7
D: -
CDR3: CASSLVVDTGELFF
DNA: TGTGCTAGCAGCTTAGTGGTTGACACCGGGGAGCTGTTTTTT

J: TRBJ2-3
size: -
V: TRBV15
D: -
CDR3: CATRDFRGTDTQYF
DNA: TGTGCCACCCGGGACTTTAGGGGCACAGATACGCAGTATTTT

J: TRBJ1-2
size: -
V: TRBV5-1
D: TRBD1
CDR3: CASSSTGASNYGYTF
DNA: TGCGCCAGCAGCTCGACAGGGGCTTCTAACTATGGCTACACCTTC

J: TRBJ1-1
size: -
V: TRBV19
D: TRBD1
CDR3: CASSIIRGPTSAFF
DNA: TGTGCCAGTAGTATAATTAGGGGGCCAACTTCGGCTTTCTTT

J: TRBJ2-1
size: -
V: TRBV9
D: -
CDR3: CASSDLEASYNEQFF
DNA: TGTGCCAGCAGCGATTTAGAGGCCTCCTACAATGAGCAGTTCTTC

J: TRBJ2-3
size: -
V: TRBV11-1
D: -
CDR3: CASSFTEKDTQYF
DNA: TGTGCCAGCAGCTTTACGGAGAAAGATACGCAGTATTTT

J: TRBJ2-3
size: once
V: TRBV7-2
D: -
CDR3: CASSPLGAGTTDTQYF
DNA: TGTGCCAGCAGCCCCCTGGGGGCGGGAACCACAGATACGCAGTATTTT

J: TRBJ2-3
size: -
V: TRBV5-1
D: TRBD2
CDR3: CASSLASSGGAADTQYF
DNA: TGCGCCAGCAGCTTGGCGTCTAGCGGGGGGGCCGCAGATACGCAGTATTTT

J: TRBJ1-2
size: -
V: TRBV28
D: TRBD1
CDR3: CASSLYQGAGDYGYTF
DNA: TGTGCCAGCAGTTTGTATCAGGGGGCAGGAGACTATGGCTACACCTTC

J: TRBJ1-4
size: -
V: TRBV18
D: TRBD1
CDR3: CASSRLRGQGSTNEKLFF
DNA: TGTGCCAGCTCACGGTTACGGGGACAGGGTTCGACTAATGAAAAACTGTTTTTT

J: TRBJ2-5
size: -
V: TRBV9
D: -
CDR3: CASSVVEETQYF
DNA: TGTGCCAGCAGCGTAGTAGAAGAGACCCAGTACTTC

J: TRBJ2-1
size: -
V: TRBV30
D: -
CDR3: CARRGVYNEQFF
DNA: TGTGCCCGGCGCGGGGTTTACAATGAGCAGTTCTTC

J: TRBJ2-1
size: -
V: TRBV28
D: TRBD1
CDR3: CASSSTGLVAVEQFF
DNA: TGTGCCAGCAGTTCGACAGGGTTGGTAGCCGTTGAGCAGTTCTTC

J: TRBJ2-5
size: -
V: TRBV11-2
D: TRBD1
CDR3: CASSLAPGQDIQETQYF
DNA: TGTGCCAGCAGCTTAGCGCCGGGACAGGACATCCAAGAGACCCAGTACTTC

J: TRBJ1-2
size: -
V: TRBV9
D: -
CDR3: CASSAEGLGPSQISYGYTF
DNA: TGTGCCAGCAGCGCAGAGGGTTTGGGGCCATCCCAGATAAGCTATGGCTACACCTTC

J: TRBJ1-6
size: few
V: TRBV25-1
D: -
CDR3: CASSWAGDNSPLHF
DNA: TGTGCCAGCAGTTGGGCAGGGGACAATTCACCCCTCCACTTT

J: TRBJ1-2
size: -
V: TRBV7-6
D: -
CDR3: CASSLGRTNYGYTF
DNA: TGTGCCAGCAGCTTAGGGCGGACTAACTATGGCTACACCTTC

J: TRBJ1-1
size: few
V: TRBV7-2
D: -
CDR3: CASSLNTGEAFF
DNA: TGTGCCAGCAGCCTAAACACAGGTGAAGCTTTCTTT

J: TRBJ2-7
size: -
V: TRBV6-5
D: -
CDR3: CASSRSNEQYF
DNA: TGTGCCAGCAGCCGGAGCAACGAGCAGTACTTC

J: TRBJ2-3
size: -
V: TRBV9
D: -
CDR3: CASTLGDPTDTQYF
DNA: TGTGCCAGCACTCTAGGGGACCCCACAGATACGCAGTATTTT

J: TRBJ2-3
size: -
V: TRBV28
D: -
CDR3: CASSLKYTQYF
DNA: TGTGCCAGCAGTTTAAAATATACGCAGTATTTT

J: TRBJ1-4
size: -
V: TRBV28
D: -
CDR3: CASTPGPVNEKLFF
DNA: TGTGCCAGCACCCCAGGACCCGTTAATGAAAAACTGTTTTTT

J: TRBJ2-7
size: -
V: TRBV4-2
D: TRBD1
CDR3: CASRPRQGNSYEQYF
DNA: TGTGCCAGCAGGCCTCGACAGGGAAACTCCTACGAGCAGTACTTC

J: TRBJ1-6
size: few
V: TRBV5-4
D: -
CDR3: CASSTQGRQALHF
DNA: TGTGCCAGCAGCACCCAGGGCCGCCAAGCCCTCCACTTT

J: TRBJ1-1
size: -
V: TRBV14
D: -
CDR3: CASSQDRAPWTEAFF
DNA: TGTGCCAGCAGCCAAGACCGGGCGCCGTGGACTGAAGCTTTCTTT

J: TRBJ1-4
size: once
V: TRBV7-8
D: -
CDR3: CASRKTPGQSFTTNEKLFF
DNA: TGTGCCAGCAGAAAAACCCCGGGACAAAGCTTCACTACTAATGAAAAACTGTTTTTT

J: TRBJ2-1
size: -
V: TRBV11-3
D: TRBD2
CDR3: CASSETGTRLYNEQFF
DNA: TGTGCCAGCAGCGAAACCGGGACTAGGCTATACAATGAGCAGTTCTTC

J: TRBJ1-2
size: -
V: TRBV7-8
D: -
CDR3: CASSLDGLRGGYTF
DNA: TGTGCCAGCAGCTTAGATGGGTTACGAGGGGGCTACACCTTC

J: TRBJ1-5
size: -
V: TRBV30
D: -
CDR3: CAWSVGDGNQPQHF
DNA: TGTGCCTGGAGTGTTGGGGATGGCAATCAGCCCCAGCATTTT

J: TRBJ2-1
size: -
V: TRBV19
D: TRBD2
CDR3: CASSNLAGGNEQFF
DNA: TGTGCCAGTAGCAATTTAGCGGGAGGTAATGAGCAGTTCTTC

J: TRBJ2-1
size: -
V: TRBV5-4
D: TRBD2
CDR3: CASSQDSGGHNEQFF
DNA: TGTGCCAGCAGCCAAGACTCGGGGGGGCACAATGAGCAGTTCTTC

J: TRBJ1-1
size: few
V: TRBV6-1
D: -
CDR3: CASSATGTRATEAFF
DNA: TGTGCCAGCAGTGCAACAGGTACCCGCGCGACTGAAGCTTTCTTT